These 17 T cell receptor beta chains were all obtained from the same sample, sequenced in a study of cytomegalovirus exposure and HLA in healthy donors. The PCR ran on 60 Vbeta and 13 Jbeta primers. The repertoire was sequenced with immunoSEQ multiplex PCR; TCRdb's copy has only in-frame clones and lacks some. The table records about 140,000 clones, approximately 84% of them present only once. The sequenced sample was PBMCs. These receptor sequences come from a woman aged 60 to 75 in good health and CMV-seropositive.

In regard to this clone: A junction boundary mismatches the germline segment, possibly from a read error. The chain is built from TRBV7-7 and TRBJ1-4; 7 bases align to TRBD1. This CDR3 is 14 amino acids long. Looked up from germline, CDR1 is SSHAT and CDR2 is FNYEAQ (reference sequence). The CDR3 bases are TGTGCTAGCAGCTTAGGGACAGATAATGAAAAACTGTTTTTT. Amino acids: CASSLGTDNEKLFF.

V is TRBV5-6 and J is TRBJ2-7, with TRBD1 matching 7 bases. CDR1 and CDR2 (germline): SGHDT, YYEEEE. The CDR3 totals 14 residues. V lost 0 bases to trimming and J lost 5 bases; unmatched junction nucleotides: 5. CDR3 bases: TGTGCCAGCAGCTTGGACAGGGGATTGAACGAGCAGTACTTC. Translating gives CASSLDRGLNEQYF.

The CDR3 is CASSPSGWQSGRETQYF. The CDR3 region has the DNA TGTGCCAGCAGCCCGAGTGGGTGGCAGAGCGGGAGAGAGACCCAGTACTTC. This chain uses TRBV7-2 with TRBJ2-5, with 8 bases lining up with TRBD2. Germline V gene sequence: CDR1 SGHTA, CDR2 FQGNSA. The CDR3 has 17 amino acids. The J segment lost 4 bases and the V segment lost 5 bases, leaving 15 bases of the junction unmatched.

The V gene is TRBV30, the J gene TRBJ2-2; 7 nucleotides agree with TRBD1. Germline trimming cut 3 bases from V and 4 bases from J; bases unmatched to any gene: 5. Per germline, CDR1 GTSNPN and CDR2 SVGIG (reference sequence). The CDR3 sequence is 14 residues long. As DNA, the CDR3 is TGTGCCTGGAGAACAGGGGAAATCACCGGGGAGCTGTTTTTT. Encoded protein: CAWRTGEITGELFF. Supplemented by reference TRBV30 and TRBJ2-2, the full variable domain reads SQTIHQWPATLVQPVGSPLSLECTVEGTSNPNLYWYRQAAGRGLQLLFYSVGIGQISSEVPQNLSASRPQDRQFILSSKKLLLSDSGFYLCAWRTGEITGELFFGEGSRLTVL.

The J gene is TRBJ2-3, the V gene TRBV7-2, with 7 bases matching TRBD2. The germline gives CDR1 SGHTA, CDR2 FQGNSA. The CDR3 contains 14 residues. Trimming cost V 3 bases and J 0 bases; bases outside gene matches: 0. The CDR3 DNA sequence: TGTGCCAGCAGCTTTAGCGGGAGCACAGATACGCAGTATTTT. This translates into CASSFSGSTDTQYF.

The chain joins TRBV7-9 to TRBJ1-3; D uncertain. Trimming removed 5 bases at V and 4 bases at J, with 15 bases between. The germline CDR1 and CDR2 sequences are SEHNR and FQNEAQ (reference sequence). The CDR3 is 15 residues long. CDR3 loop: CASSQSSASGNTIYF. The CDR3 nucleotides read TGTGCCAGCAGCCAAAGTAGCGCCAGCGGAAACACCATATATTTT.

This clone was counted a few times. The genes are TRBV30 and TRBJ1-1, with D possibly TRBD1 on 5 matching bases. The CDR3 length is 13 residues. CDR1 and CDR2 (germline): GTSNPN, SVGIG (reference sequence). The V gene lost 4 bases and the J gene lost 3 bases, with 12 bases spanning the gap. Written as DNA, the CDR3 is TGTGCCTGGAACTTGGGGGGTGACACTGAAGCTTTCTTT. Its translation is CAWNLGGDTEAFF.

This chain uses TRBV29-1 with TRBJ1-1; no definite D call. CDR1 is SQVTM and CDR2 is ANQGSEA in the germline V gene. The CDR3 length is 13 residues. Deletions cut 5 bases from V and 0 bases from J, with 10 bases between. CDR3 bases: TGCAGCGTTTTTGGCCAGATGAACACTGAAGCTTTCTTT. This encodes CSVFGQMNTEAFF.

The V call is TRBV27, the J call TRBJ2-7; the match to TRBD2 covers 13 bases. V lost 5 bases and J lost 2; bases outside the gene matches: 6. From germline, CDR1 is MNHEY and CDR2 SMNVEV (reference sequence). This CDR3 has 16 amino acids. The CDR3 DNA reads as TGTGCCAGCAGTCCGAACGGACTAGCGGGGGCCTACGAGCAGTACTTC. As protein: CASSPNGLAGAYEQYF.

The rearrangement joins TRBV7-2 to TRBJ1-2, with unresolved D. V was cut by 4 bases and J by 8 bases, with 17 bases left in between. CDR1 and CDR2 (germline): SGHTA, FQGNSA. The CDR3 has 14 residues. In DNA form, the CDR3 reads TGTGCCAGCAGCTCCTCCCGACTCAATAGAGGCTACACCTTC. Translated: CASSSSRLNRGYTF.

The chain has TRBV6-5 and TRBJ1-1; perhaps TRBD1 as D (6 bases). Deletions cut 0 bases from V and 5 bases from J, with 16 bases between. CDR1 and CDR2 (germline): MNHEY, SVGAGI. This CDR3 region has 16 residues. CDR3 DNA sequence: TGTGCCAGCAGTTACTCTAACAGGGTATTAATGACTGAAGCTTTCTTT. It codes for CASSYSNRVLMTEAFF.

The rearrangement uses TRBV7-2 and TRBJ1-1; a possible D gene is TRBD1 (5 bases). V was clipped by 5 bases and J by 1 base, with 14 bases between them. The CDR3 extends over 15 amino acids. Per the germline V gene, CDR1 is SGHTA and CDR2 is FQGNSA. This CDR3 reads CASSPFPGWNTEAFF. CDR3 nucleotide sequence: TGTGCCAGCAGCCCGTTCCCAGGGTGGAACACTGAAGCTTTCTTT.

As for this clone: Additional DNA sequences in this sample encode the identical CDR3. This chain connects TRBV4-1 to TRBJ2-7; D may be TRBD1 (5 bases). CDR1 is MGHRA, CDR2 YSYEKL, per germline. Between the trimmed V and J ends, which lost 1 base and 0 bases, there was a span of 10 bases. This CDR3 spans 15 amino acids. CDR3 amino acids: CASSQARGSSYEQYF. The CDR3 DNA reads TGCGCCAGCAGCCAAGCAAGGGGTTCCTCCTACGAGCAGTACTTC.

The chain links TRBV29-1 to TRBJ1-2, with D possibly being TRBD1 (6 bases). The V end lost 8 bases, the J end lost 8 bases, and 15 bases lay between the germline ends. Germline V lookup: CDR1 SQVTM, CDR2 ANQGSEA. CDR3 size: 11 residues. For the CDR3, the DNA is TGCAGCACAGACAGGCCGGGGGGCTACACCTTC. Translated: CSTDRPGGYTF.

CDR3 amino acids: CASSPAGGRFEQFF. In DNA, the CDR3 is TGTGCCTCGAGCCCAGCGGGAGGGCGGTTTGAGCAGTTCTTC. The V call is TRBV30, the J call TRBJ2-1; TRBD2 agrees at 10 bases. CDR3 length equals 14 residues. The V segment lost 7 bases and the J segment 9 bases; nucleotides outside the gene matches: 12. The germline CDR1 and CDR2 sequences are GTSNPN and SVGIG (reference sequence).

The chain carries TRBV7-2 and TRBJ1-2; D is perhaps TRBD1 (5 bases). This CDR3 spans 14 amino acids. V lost 1 base, J lost 6 bases, and 12 bases lay in between. Germline assignment: CDR1 SGHTA and CDR2 FQGNSA. CDR3 amino acids: CASSLGGGFDGYTF. CDR3 sequence (DNA): TGTGCCAGCAGCTTAGGGGGGGGGTTCGATGGCTACACCTTC.

The chain links TRBV7-2 to TRBJ2-2; tentative D call: TRBD2 (6 bases). Germline assignment: CDR1 SGHTA and CDR2 FQGNSA. V was clipped by 3 bases and J by 4 bases, with 15 bases between them. The CDR3 is made up of 16 amino acids. The CDR3 is CASSFPERVLTGELFF. CDR3 in DNA: TGTGCCAGCAGCTTCCCCGAGCGGGTCCTCACCGGGGAGCTGTTTTTT.